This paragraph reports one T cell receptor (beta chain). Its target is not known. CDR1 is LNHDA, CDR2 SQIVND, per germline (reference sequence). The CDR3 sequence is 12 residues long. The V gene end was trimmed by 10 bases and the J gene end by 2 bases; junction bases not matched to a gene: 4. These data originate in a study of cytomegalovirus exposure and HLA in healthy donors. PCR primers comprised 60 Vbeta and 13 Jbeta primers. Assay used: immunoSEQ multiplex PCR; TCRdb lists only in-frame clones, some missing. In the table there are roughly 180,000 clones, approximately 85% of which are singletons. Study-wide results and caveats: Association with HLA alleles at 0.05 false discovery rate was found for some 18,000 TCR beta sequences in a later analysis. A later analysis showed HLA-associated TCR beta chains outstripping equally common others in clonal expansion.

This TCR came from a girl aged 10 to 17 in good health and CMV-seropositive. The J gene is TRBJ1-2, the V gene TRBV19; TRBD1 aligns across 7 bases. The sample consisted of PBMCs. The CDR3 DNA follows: TGTGCCACTCAGACAGGGAACTATGGCTACACCTTC. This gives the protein CATQTGNYGYTF.